These T cell receptor beta chains were read from a single sample in a study of neurological immune-mediated disorders. MiXCR, run by TCRdb on the 5' RACE reads, gives a single entry per CDR3 protein. The sample lists 26,000 or so distinct CDR3 sequences; around 10% were seen once. Sequences were obtained from PBMCs. Receptor source: a man in his fifties or sixties in good health. Both conserved end residues are part of each CDR3. The D gene is left open where the match is weak. Only some rows state a clone size, as once, few, many or a class for expanded clones.

clone size: many; J gene: TRBJ2-3; V gene: TRBV7-2; D gene: NA; CDR3 DNA: TGTGCCAGCAGCCCAACCGGGAGCGGCGAGGATACGCAGTATTTT; CDR3 protein: CASSPTGSGEDTQYF
clone size: medium-sized; J gene: TRBJ1-1; V gene: TRBV28; D gene: NA; CDR3 DNA: TGTGCCAGCCGAGACTTTGGGAACACTGAAGCTTTCTTT; CDR3 protein: CASRDFGNTEAFF
clone size: many; J gene: TRBJ2-4; V gene: TRBV29-1; D gene: NA; CDR3 DNA: TGCAGCGCCACCGGACCAGGGGCTGACATTCAGTACTTC; CDR3 protein: CSATGPGADIQYF
clone size: medium-sized; J gene: TRBJ1-5; V gene: TRBV20-1; D gene: NA; CDR3 DNA: TGCAGTGCCCCCCCGTTTACAAATCAGCCCCAGCATTTT; CDR3 protein: CSAPPFTNQPQHF
clone size: NA; J gene: TRBJ1-1; V gene: TRBV10-3; D gene: NA; CDR3 DNA: TGTGCCATCAGTAATCCACAGGGATCCACTGAAGCTTTCTTT; CDR3 protein: CAISNPQGSTEAFF
clone size: medium-sized; J gene: TRBJ2-2; V gene: TRBV10-3; D gene: NA; CDR3 DNA: TGTGCCATCAGTGACTTCGACACCGGGGAGCTGTTTTTT; CDR3 protein: CAISDFDTGELFF
clone size: NA; J gene: TRBJ2-7; V gene: TRBV2; D gene: NA; CDR3 DNA: TGTGTCAGCAGGCTCGGGACTCTGGGAGAGCATTACTTC; CDR3 protein: CVSRLGTLGEHYF
clone size: many; J gene: TRBJ2-3; V gene: TRBV6-5; D gene: TRBD2; CDR3 DNA: TGTGCCAGCAGGGGTAGCGGGAGCACAGATACGCAGTATTTT; CDR3 protein: CASRGSGSTDTQYF
clone size: many; J gene: TRBJ1-2; V gene: TRBV6-5; D gene: NA; CDR3 DNA: TGTGCCAGCAGTTACTGGAGCACCGGGACTGATAACTATGGCTACACCTTC; CDR3 protein: CASSYWSTGTDNYGYTF
clone size: many; J gene: TRBJ2-7; V gene: TRBV6-5; D gene: NA; CDR3 DNA: TGTGCCTGCAAAATTGGGGGAAGCTCCTACGAGCAGTACTTC; CDR3 protein: CACKIGGSSYEQYF
clone size: many; J gene: TRBJ2-3; V gene: TRBV7-6; D gene: NA; CDR3 DNA: TGTGCCAGCAGCTTAGCGGTGAGGAGTAGTGATACGCAGTATTTT; CDR3 protein: CASSLAVRSSDTQYF
clone size: many; J gene: TRBJ2-5; V gene: TRBV29-1; D gene: TRBD1; CDR3 DNA: TGCAGCGTTGAAGAGACAGGGAGTCAGACCCAGTACTTC; CDR3 protein: CSVEETGSQTQYF
clone size: medium-sized; J gene: TRBJ2-2; V gene: TRBV5-1; D gene: NA; CDR3 DNA: TGCGCCAGCAGCCCGAGGCAGGGCCCGAACACCGGGGAGCTGTTTTTT; CDR3 protein: CASSPRQGPNTGELFF
clone size: many; J gene: TRBJ2-2; V gene: TRBV9; D gene: NA; CDR3 DNA: TGTGCCAGCAGCGTAGCGGGCGCGAACACCGGGGAGCTGTTTTTT; CDR3 protein: CASSVAGANTGELFF
clone size: many; J gene: TRBJ2-1; V gene: TRBV5-6; D gene: TRBD2; CDR3 DNA: TGTGCCAGCAGCTTGGTTGGTAGCGGGAGCATTTCCTACAATGAGCAGTTCTTC; CDR3 protein: CASSLVGSGSISYNEQFF
clone size: many; J gene: TRBJ2-7; V gene: TRBV5-6; D gene: NA; CDR3 DNA: TGTGCCAGCAGCAGTGGCTGGGAGCAGTACTTC; CDR3 protein: CASSSGWEQYF
clone size: NA; J gene: TRBJ2-1; V gene: TRBV5-1; D gene: TRBD2; CDR3 DNA: TGCGCCAGCAGCTTAATAGCGGGAGGGCCAAACAATGAGCAGTTCTTC; CDR3 protein: CASSLIAGGPNNEQFF
clone size: many; J gene: TRBJ2-7; V gene: TRBV5-1; D gene: NA; CDR3 DNA: TGCGCCAGCAGCCCGGTCGGGAGCGGATACGAGCAGTACTTC; CDR3 protein: CASSPVGSGYEQYF
clone size: many; J gene: TRBJ2-4; V gene: TRBV5-1; D gene: NA; CDR3 DNA: TGCGCCAGCAGCTTGGCTGGAAACATTCAGTACTTC; CDR3 protein: CASSLAGNIQYF
clone size: many; J gene: TRBJ2-5; V gene: TRBV20-1; D gene: TRBD1; CDR3 DNA: TGCAGTGCTAGACAAGGGACAGGGTGGAACCAAGAGACCCAGTACTTC; CDR3 protein: CSARQGTGWNQETQYF
clone size: medium-sized; J gene: TRBJ2-3; V gene: TRBV20-1; D gene: TRBD2; CDR3 DNA: TGCAGTGCTGACCCAAGCGGGACCACAGATACGCAGTATTTT; CDR3 protein: CSADPSGTTDTQYF
clone size: NA; J gene: TRBJ2-7; V gene: TRBV9; D gene: NA; CDR3 DNA: TGTGCCAGCAGCCCATATAACTCCTACGAGCCGTACTTC; CDR3 protein: CASSPYNSYEPYF
clone size: many; J gene: TRBJ2-5; V gene: TRBV18; D gene: NA; CDR3 DNA: TGTGCCAGCTCACCACCGACCCTCCGCGAGACCCAGTACTTC; CDR3 protein: CASSPPTLRETQYF
clone size: NA; J gene: TRBJ2-5; V gene: TRBV20-1; D gene: TRBD1; CDR3 DNA: TGCAGTGCTAGTCGACAGGGAGAGACCCAGTACTTC; CDR3 protein: CSASRQGETQYF
clone size: NA; J gene: TRBJ2-7; V gene: TRBV20-1; D gene: NA; CDR3 DNA: TGCAGTGCACAACTGGGGACCTACGAGCAGTACTTC; CDR3 protein: CSAQLGTYEQYF
clone size: many; J gene: TRBJ1-6; V gene: TRBV27; D gene: TRBD1; CDR3 DNA: TGTGCCAGCAGTTTGGGACAGGGTCTTAAGACGGGGAATTCACCCCTCCACTTT; CDR3 protein: CASSLGQGLKTGNSPLHF
clone size: many; J gene: TRBJ2-1; V gene: TRBV20-1; D gene: TRBD1; CDR3 DNA: TGCAGTGCTAGGGACGGGACAGGGGCTCTAAATGAGCAGTTCTTC; CDR3 protein: CSARDGTGALNEQFF
clone size: many; J gene: TRBJ1-1; V gene: TRBV4-3; D gene: NA; CDR3 DNA: TGCGCCAGCAGCCAAGTAAGGGGGGGGGGCAGGTTCACTGAAGCTTTCTTT; CDR3 protein: CASSQVRGGGRFTEAFF
clone size: many; J gene: TRBJ1-5; V gene: TRBV29-1; D gene: TRBD1; CDR3 DNA: TGCAGCGTAGGACAGGCGGGACAGCCCCAGCATTTT; CDR3 protein: CSVGQAGQPQHF
clone size: many; J gene: TRBJ2-1; V gene: TRBV10-3; D gene: TRBD1; CDR3 DNA: TGTGCCATCAGTGATCGAGTGACAGGGACCTCCTACAATGAGCAGTTCTTC; CDR3 protein: CAISDRVTGTSYNEQFF
clone size: many; J gene: TRBJ2-3; V gene: TRBV24-1; D gene: TRBD2; CDR3 DNA: TGTGCCACCAGTATCGGCGGCGGGAGCGCCATTCAGGCAGATACGCAGTATTTT; CDR3 protein: CATSIGGGSAIQADTQYF
clone size: many; J gene: TRBJ2-5; V gene: TRBV5-6; D gene: TRBD1; CDR3 DNA: TGTGCCAGCAGCATCGGGACAGGGGACTTTCAAGAGACCCAGTACTTC; CDR3 protein: CASSIGTGDFQETQYF
clone size: many; J gene: TRBJ2-3; V gene: TRBV10-3; D gene: TRBD2; CDR3 DNA: TGTGCCATCAGTTCCAAGGCAGCGGGAGGTCCAGATACGCAGTATTTT; CDR3 protein: CAISSKAAGGPDTQYF
clone size: many; J gene: TRBJ1-5; V gene: TRBV28; D gene: NA; CDR3 DNA: TGTGCCAGCAGTTTCTTCCCCGGGGGGAGCAATCAGCCCCAGCATTTT; CDR3 protein: CASSFFPGGSNQPQHF
clone size: NA; J gene: TRBJ2-5; V gene: TRBV7-8; D gene: NA; CDR3 DNA: TGTGCCAGCAGCCTGGGGCCGCTAGGTTTGCGAGAGACCCATTACTTC; CDR3 protein: CASSLGPLGLRETHYF
clone size: few; J gene: TRBJ1-5; V gene: TRBV12-3/TRBV12-4; D gene: NA; CDR3 DNA: TGTGCCAGCAGTTTTGGGGTCGAGCCCCAGCATTTT; CDR3 protein: CASSFGVEPQHF
clone size: many; J gene: TRBJ2-3; V gene: TRBV7-9; D gene: NA; CDR3 DNA: TGTGCCAGCAGCTTAGCAGCGAGACTAGGGAGCACAGATACGCAGTATTTT; CDR3 protein: CASSLAARLGSTDTQYF
clone size: many; J gene: TRBJ2-1; V gene: TRBV10-3; D gene: NA; CDR3 DNA: TGTGCCATCAGTGAGTCGATGGGTCATGAGCAGTTCTTC; CDR3 protein: CAISESMGHEQFF
clone size: many; J gene: TRBJ2-7; V gene: TRBV9; D gene: TRBD1; CDR3 DNA: TGTGCCAGCAGCGTAACGGGGGTGGGGACAGGGCGCTTCTACGAGCAGTACTTC; CDR3 protein: CASSVTGVGTGRFYEQYF
clone size: many; J gene: TRBJ2-5; V gene: TRBV12-5; D gene: NA; CDR3 DNA: TGTGCTAGTGGTTCCCGACCTCTCCAAGAGACCCAGTACTTC; CDR3 protein: CASGSRPLQETQYF
clone size: many; J gene: TRBJ2-5; V gene: TRBV10-3; D gene: TRBD2; CDR3 DNA: TGTGCCATCTCTAGCGGGAGGGCCGGGGAGACCCAGTACTTC; CDR3 protein: CAISSGRAGETQYF
clone size: many; J gene: TRBJ2-2; V gene: TRBV28; D gene: TRBD2; CDR3 DNA: TGTGCCAGCAGTTGGGCGGGAGGGGGCACCGGGGAGCTGTTTTTT; CDR3 protein: CASSWAGGGTGELFF
clone size: many; J gene: TRBJ2-7; V gene: TRBV7-2; D gene: TRBD2; CDR3 DNA: TGTGCCAGCAGCGTCGGACTAGCGGCCGGAGAGCAGTACTTC; CDR3 protein: CASSVGLAAGEQYF
clone size: many; J gene: TRBJ2-7; V gene: TRBV12-3/TRBV12-4; D gene: TRBD2; CDR3 DNA: TGTGCCAGCAGTTTTTCTGCGGGAGGGATTCAGTACTTC; CDR3 protein: CASSFSAGGIQYF
clone size: NA; J gene: TRBJ1-2; V gene: TRBV20-1; D gene: NA; CDR3 DNA: TGCAGTGCTAGACAAGCAGGGTGGGGTGGCTACACCTTC; CDR3 protein: CSARQAGWGGYTF
clone size: medium-sized; J gene: TRBJ2-3; V gene: TRBV9; D gene: NA; CDR3 DNA: TGTGCCAGCAGCGGATCCACGATGAATACGCAGTATTTT; CDR3 protein: CASSGSTMNTQYF
clone size: many; J gene: TRBJ1-1; V gene: TRBV5-1; D gene: NA; CDR3 DNA: TGCGCCAGCAGCGAGCGGGCCGGGGTCTCGACCTCTGAGGCTTTCTTT; CDR3 protein: CASSERAGVSTSEAFF
clone size: many; J gene: TRBJ1-1; V gene: TRBV12-3/TRBV12-4; D gene: NA; CDR3 DNA: TGTGCCAGCAGTTTGATCGGCACTGAAGCTTTCTTT; CDR3 protein: CASSLIGTEAFF
clone size: many; J gene: TRBJ1-1; V gene: TRBV20-1; D gene: NA; CDR3 DNA: TGCAGTGCTAGGGCCGGTTGGGACACTGAAGCTTTCTTT; CDR3 protein: CSARAGWDTEAFF
clone size: many; J gene: TRBJ2-7; V gene: TRBV20-1; D gene: TRBD1; CDR3 DNA: TGCAGTGCTAGATCGGGACAGGGTATCGGCGAGCAGTACTTC; CDR3 protein: CSARSGQGIGEQYF
clone size: many; J gene: TRBJ2-1; V gene: TRBV6-5; D gene: TRBD2; CDR3 DNA: TGTGCCAGCAGTTACTCACTAGCGGGGGCCAGGGGGGAATTCTTC; CDR3 protein: CASSYSLAGARGEFF
clone size: many; J gene: TRBJ2-7; V gene: TRBV6-2/TRBV6-3; D gene: NA; CDR3 DNA: TGTGCCAGCAGTTCCCTTACCTACGAGCAGTACTTC; CDR3 protein: CASSSLTYEQYF
clone size: many; J gene: TRBJ2-2; V gene: TRBV24-1; D gene: NA; CDR3 DNA: TGTGCCACTCTGGACGGCCTCACCGGGGAGCTGTTTTTT; CDR3 protein: CATLDGLTGELFF
clone size: few; J gene: TRBJ2-5; V gene: TRBV5-5; D gene: TRBD2; CDR3 DNA: TGTGCCAGCTGCTTGGTCCCCGTCCTGGTAGCGGGGAGTCGCGAGACCCAGTACTTC; CDR3 protein: CASCLVPVLVAGSRETQYF